The rows below give T cell receptor beta chains drawn from one sample of a study of human T cells and chemical hapten exposure. TCRdb analysed the RACE reads with MiXCR anew, one entry per CDR3 protein. The sample holds roughly 360,000 distinct CDR3 sequences; about 4.4% are singletons and the top ten take around 2%. The sequencing used whole blood, collected in connection with sensitization to the hapten diphenylcyclopropenone (DPC). The receptors were sampled from a woman in her 50s with alopecia areata. Some clones in this sample may be carry-over from other donors' samples. The CDR3 runs from the conserved cysteine through the conserved F or W. D genes are given only for firm matches. Rows give clone size only sometimes, using once, few, many, or a class for an expanded clone.

d_call: .; clone_size: many; j_call: TRBJ1-2; v_call: TRBV14; cdr3_nt: TGTGCCAGCAGCCCACATGGGACTACACCCTATGGCTACACCTTC; cdr3_aa: CASSPHGTTPYGYTF
d_call: TRBD2; clone_size: many; j_call: TRBJ2-3; v_call: TRBV27; cdr3_nt: TGTGCCAGCACCCCTCTGGCGGGGGGGATAGATACGCAGTATTTT; cdr3_aa: CASTPLAGGIDTQYF
d_call: TRBD2; clone_size: .; j_call: TRBJ2-3; v_call: TRBV10-3; cdr3_nt: TGTGCCTCTGGACTAGCGGTCGATACGCAGTATTTT; cdr3_aa: CASGLAVDTQYF
d_call: TRBD1; clone_size: many; j_call: TRBJ2-7; v_call: TRBV28; cdr3_nt: TGTGCCAGCAGTTTAATTAGGTGGGGACAGGGGTCCTACGAGCAGTACTTC; cdr3_aa: CASSLIRWGQGSYEQYF
d_call: .; clone_size: many; j_call: TRBJ1-4; v_call: TRBV5-1; cdr3_nt: TGCGCCAGCAGCGGACGGGGGACCGCAACTAATGAAAAACTGTTTTTT; cdr3_aa: CASSGRGTATNEKLFF
d_call: TRBD2; clone_size: many; j_call: TRBJ2-1; v_call: TRBV12-3/TRBV12-4; cdr3_nt: TGTGCCAGCAGTCCCGGGGTAGCGGGACCTCGGTTCTTC; cdr3_aa: CASSPGVAGPRFF
d_call: .; clone_size: few; j_call: TRBJ2-2; v_call: TRBV21-1; cdr3_nt: TGTGCCAGCAGCAAAGTAGAAACAGGGGGATGCACCGGGGAGCTGTTTTTT; cdr3_aa: CASSKVETGGCTGELFF
d_call: TRBD1; clone_size: many; j_call: TRBJ1-1; v_call: TRBV7-2; cdr3_nt: TGTGCCAGCAGTCCAACTCCGGGACAGACCTTGAACACTGAAGCTTTCTTT; cdr3_aa: CASSPTPGQTLNTEAFF
d_call: .; clone_size: many; j_call: TRBJ2-1; v_call: TRBV7-2; cdr3_nt: TGTGCCAGCAGCTTAGGAGTCAATGAGCAGTTCTTC; cdr3_aa: CASSLGVNEQFF
d_call: .; clone_size: many; j_call: TRBJ2-3; v_call: TRBV20-1; cdr3_nt: TGCAGTGCTCACTCCACAGCGGGCACAGATACGCAGTATTTT; cdr3_aa: CSAHSTAGTDTQYF
d_call: TRBD2; clone_size: many; j_call: TRBJ2-1; v_call: TRBV3-1; cdr3_nt: TGTGCCAGCAGCCAAGAAGGGACTAGCGGGGGGTCACCCGCGAACAATGAGCAGTTCTTC; cdr3_aa: CASSQEGTSGGSPANNEQFF
d_call: TRBD1; clone_size: many; j_call: TRBJ2-1; v_call: TRBV3-1; cdr3_nt: TGTGCCAGCAGCCACTCCGGCCCAGGGGGAAACAATGAGCAGTTCTTC; cdr3_aa: CASSHSGPGGNNEQFF
d_call: .; clone_size: .; j_call: TRBJ1-1; v_call: TRBV20-1; cdr3_nt: TGCAGTGCTAGAGATGGACGGGTCGAAGCTTTCTTT; cdr3_aa: CSARDGRVEAFF
d_call: .; clone_size: .; j_call: TRBJ1-1; v_call: TRBV10-2; cdr3_nt: TGCGCCAGCAGAAGTACAGGAGGGGCTGAAGCTTTCTTT; cdr3_aa: CASRSTGGAEAFF